This T cell receptor beta chain was documented in a study of shared clonotypes between healthy human individuals. About the research overall: The donor pool was made up of two women and a few men aged 18 to 49. Every donor yielded three CD4 naive, three CD4 memory, two CD8 naive and one CD8 memory plate. General observations from the study: Clonotypes shared by all four sorted-subset donors had higher generation probabilities than non-shared clonotypes.

To note about this clone: The antigen remains undetermined.

Per the germline V gene, CDR1 is SGHRS and CDR2 is YFSETQ. The CDR3 contains 18 residues. V lost 3 bases to trimming and J lost 3 bases; unmatched junction nucleotides: 9. A split of CD4+ cells into CD45RA+ naive and CD45RA-negative memory subsets was performed. Measured with immunoSEQ multiplex PCR; TCRdb has only the in-frame clones, and not every one. The sample lists some 1,600,000 clones, 95% to 99% occurring once. The chain is built from TRBV5-1 and TRBJ2-3; 14 bases are shared with TRBD2. The sample comprised naive CD4+ T cells sorted from blood. Subset indicated: CD45RA+ positively selected. This TCR was sampled from a man in his thirties or forties in good health. The CDR3: CASSSRLAGGPGTDTQYF. CDR3 in DNA: TGCGCCAGCAGCTCCCGACTAGCGGGAGGGCCTGGGACAGATACGCAGTATTTT.